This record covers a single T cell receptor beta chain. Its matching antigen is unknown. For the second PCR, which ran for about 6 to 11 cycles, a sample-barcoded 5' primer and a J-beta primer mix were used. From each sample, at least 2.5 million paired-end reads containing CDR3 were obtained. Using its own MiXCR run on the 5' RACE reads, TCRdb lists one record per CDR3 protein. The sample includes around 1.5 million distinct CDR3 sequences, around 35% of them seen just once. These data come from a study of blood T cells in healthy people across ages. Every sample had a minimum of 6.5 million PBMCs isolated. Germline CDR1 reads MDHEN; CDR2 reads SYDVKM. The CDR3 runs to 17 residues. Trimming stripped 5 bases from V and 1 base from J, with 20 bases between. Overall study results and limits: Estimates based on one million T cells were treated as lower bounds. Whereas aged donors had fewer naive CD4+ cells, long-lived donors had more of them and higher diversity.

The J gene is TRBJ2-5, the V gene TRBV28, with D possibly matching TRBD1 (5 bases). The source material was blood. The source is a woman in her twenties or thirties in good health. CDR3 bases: TGTGCCAGCAGTCATGGACAAGGGCCTCTCCTCCAAGAGACCCAGTACTTC. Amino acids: CASSHGQGPLLQETQYF.